This TCR beta chain derives from a study of identical twins (dated by TCRdb to between 2015 and 2016). In terms of the full investigation: The study deep-sequenced TCR alpha and beta repertoires from monozygotic twins, unrelated adults of various ages and cord blood to test whether fetal clonotypes persist. To rule out contamination, the twin experiments were replicated at different times with different library preparation protocols. Overall results and qualifications from the work: In monozygotic twins, recombination models systematically underestimated out-of-frame TCR alpha sharing, but the models matched the sharing seen between unrelated individuals. Excess twin sharing in beta out-of-frame sequences was weaker because fewer shared sequences lowered the signal-to-noise ratio. Zero-insertion analyses could be partly confounded by invariant T cells such as MAIT and iNKT, though diverse VJ usage argued against such confounding for most clonotypes. Abundant cord blood beta clonotypes had fewer insertions, young adult naive repertoires showed a similar but weaker trend, and memory repertoires showed no such trend. Because the same donors could not be followed over many years, the conclusions relied on cross-sectional statistical analysis. Out-of-frame TCR alpha sequences shared between twins showed an excess of low generation-probability sequences compared with coincidental sharing between unrelated individuals.

Receptor libraries were prepared by 5' RACE. The sequencer was an Illumina HiSeq 2000. A universal primer binding site was introduced by template switching, and a unique molecular identifier was present in the final cDNA, enabling accurate counting of TCR cDNA molecules. Specific primers in the conserved constant-segment region were used to synthesize first-strand cDNA for the TCR alpha and beta chains. To control for contamination, every cDNA library carried two barcodes: a SMART-Mk sample barcode plus Illumina barcodes. TruSeq adapter sequences along with Illumina sample barcodes were introduced in two successive PCR steps. Sequencing of the TCR alpha and beta cDNA libraries was done on the Illumina HiSeq platform using custom primers. For the original study's pipeline: MiGEC was used to process raw reads and extract unique molecular identifiers, and MiXCR was used to find CDR3 positions. Recombination models were inferred per individual with the repgenHMM and IGoR tools using an EM algorithm. The tcR package in R was used for shared clonotype analysis, with sharing normalized by the product of cloneset sizes. Out-of-frame nonproductive sequences were analyzed to study raw recombination free of thymic and clonal selection effects. TCRdb passed the public sequencing reads through fastp at Q25 and MiXCR, retaining productive beta sequences. All rows with the same CDR3 protein become a single entry with the most common DNA and genes. The V and J calls and clone size are TCRdb's, not the authors'. The sample data list 1.5 million to 2 million distinct CDR3 sequences, and about 32% of these were observed just once. The top ten constitute over 0.25% of the sample.

This clonotype appeared a few times. What this receptor recognizes is not known. No base-level quality is on record; no much larger clone is a single base apart. Its CDR3 holds 13 amino acids, cysteine through phenylalanine. CDR3 DNA is the only sequence kept; it has 39 bases, read in frame from the first base. Every donor was a healthy Caucasian. The clonotype originates from a newborn girl in good health. The chain joins TRBV21-1 to TRBJ2-1; the table assigns TRBD2, which was not confirmed against the DNA. TRBV21-1 counts as a pseudogene. The sequenced sample consisted of cord blood. In nucleotide form, the sequence is TGTGCCAGCAGCAAAGGCACTGGCGGGGAGCAGTTCTTC. Translated, it gives CASSKGTGGEQFF.